This T cell receptor (beta chain) was found in a study of control samples from healthy donors and cancer patients. Clones were read by immunoSEQ multiplex PCR, and TCRdb kept only the in-frame ones, dropping some. The top ten clones hold 1.5% to 2% of a sample with about 190,000 clones, roughly nine tenths of them seen once. CDR3 length: 14 residues. Trimming pared 7 bases from V and 2 bases from J, leaving 12 bases between. CDR1 is MNHEY, CDR2 SVGAGI, per germline. V usage is TRBV6-5 and J usage is TRBJ1-5, with D possibly matching TRBD1 (5 bases). The receptor was isolated from a man aged 25 to 40 in good health. Sequences were obtained from blood. The CDR3 bases are TGTGCCAGCAAACCGGGGGGAGGCAATCAGCCCCAGCATTTT. Its protein product is CASKPGGGNQPQHF.